A single sample is the source of the 17 T cell receptor beta chains below, sequenced in a study of OX40 agonist ivuxolimab in advanced cancers. The library was made by the immunoSEQ multiplex PCR assay. TCRdb stores this immuneACCESS table with in-frame sequences only. Part of the clones is absent; in the studies checked, under half of the shortfall reflects unresolved V genes, and no reason is known for the rest. The sample table records about 64,000 clones; roughly 81% of these occur just once. In total, the top ten clones hold 3% of the sample. The specimen comprised CD4+ or CD8+ T cells sorted from blood, sampled in a trial of the OX40 agonist ivuxolimab. Receptors originate from an adult with an advanced solid tumor such as melanoma, head and neck, liver or kidney cancer.

This clone was recorded once. The V call is TRBV2, the J call TRBJ1-5; 7 nucleotides agree with TRBD1. This CDR3 is built from 14 residues. Germline V gene data show CDR1 as SNHLY and CDR2 as FYNNEI. V trimming: 6 bases; J trimming: 4 bases; junction bases outside the gene matches: 6. The CDR3 is CASSRQGNNQPQHF. The CDR3 DNA sequence: TGTGCCAGCAGCCGACAGGGAAATAATCAGCCCCAGCATTTT.

Points on this clone: A clone one base away is much larger, so this may be a read error. The gene calls are TRBV11-2 and TRBJ1-1, with D possibly matching TRBD1 (5 bases). The CDR3 is 13 residues long. The V and J ends lost 6 bases and 1 base respectively, with 9 bases between them. Germline V lookup: CDR1 SGHAT, CDR2 FQNNGV. The CDR3 nucleotides read TGTGCCAGCAGTTTTACAGGGAACACTGAAGCTTTCTTT. Residues: CASSFTGNTEAFF.

V gene TRBV2 combines with J gene TRBJ1-6; 7 bases agree with TRBD1. CDR3 length: 15 amino acids. Trimming took 6 bases from V and 7 from J; bases not matched to a gene: 9. The germline V gene has CDR1 SNHLY and CDR2 FYNNEI. CDR3: CASSAEGARNSPLHF. DNA for the CDR3: TGTGCCAGCAGCGCGGAGGGGGCGCGAAATTCACCCCTCCACTTT.

The V and J genes are TRBV19 and TRBJ2-1; 9 nucleotides line up with TRBD1. Germline assignment: CDR1 LNHDA and CDR2 SQIVND (reference sequence). This CDR3 has 15 amino acids. Unmatched junction bases numbered 10, after V lost 6 bases and J lost 7 bases. CDR3 sequence: CASSPGGQGFNEQFF. CDR3 nucleotide sequence: TGTGCCAGTAGCCCAGGGGGACAGGGTTTTAATGAGCAGTTCTTC.

The rearrangement uses TRBV28 and TRBJ1-2, with 7 bases identical to TRBD1. This CDR3 is 12 amino acids long. Germline values: CDR1 MDHEN, CDR2 SYDVKM. J lost 4 bases, V lost 6 bases, and 2 bases had no gene match. CDR3 bases: TGTGCCAGCAGAGGGGACAGCTATGGCTACACCTTC. Translating it yields CASRGDSYGYTF.

The chain has TRBV4-1 and TRBJ1-5; tentatively, D is TRBD1 (6 bases). Germline V CDR1 and CDR2: MGHRA, YSYEKL. The ends were cut back, 1 base at V and 4 bases at J, with 14 bases in the middle. This CDR3 region has 16 residues. In nucleotides, the CDR3 is TGCGCCAGCAGCCAAGCCCAAGGGGGGCGGAATCAGCCCCAGCATTTT. This encodes CASSQAQGGRNQPQHF.

This chain connects TRBV2 to TRBJ1-1; unclear D gene. This CDR3 has 11 amino acids. Trimming shortened V by 6 bases and J by 1 base, and 3 bases separated the two germline ends. Germline CDR1 SNHLY, CDR2 FYNNEI. CDR3 in amino acids: CASRPNTEAFF. In nucleotides, the CDR3 is TGTGCCAGCAGACCGAACACTGAAGCTTTCTTT.

The rearrangement uses TRBV11-2 and TRBJ2-1; 8 nucleotides align to TRBD2. The CDR3 runs 15 residues. Germline loops: CDR1 SGHAT, CDR2 FQNNGV. Trimming cost V 3 bases and J 5 bases; bases outside gene matches: 6. This CDR3 is CASSFSGTRNNEQFF. As DNA, the CDR3 is TGTGCCAGCAGCTTCTCCGGGACTAGGAACAATGAGCAGTTCTTC.

The rearrangement links TRBV29-1 to TRBJ2-3; D is unresolved. V was cut by 1 base and J by 2 bases, with 13 bases left in between. The CDR3 length is 15 residues. Germline assignment: CDR1 SQVTM and CDR2 ANQGSEA. The CDR3 DNA follows: TGCAGCGTTGAAGCCGGCAGATTATCCACAGATACGCAGTATTTT. It codes for CSVEAGRLSTDTQYF.

This chain uses TRBV7-2 with TRBJ2-7; possible D gene TRBD1, 5 bases. The germline gives CDR1 SGHTA, CDR2 FQGNSA. Deletions cut 6 bases from V and 0 bases from J, with 12 bases between. This CDR3 contains 14 residues. The CDR3 DNA sequence: TGTGCCAGCAGGCCGACAGCAACCTCCTACGAGCAGTACTTC. This translates into CASRPTATSYEQYF.

The V gene is TRBV2, the J gene TRBJ1-2; D is unclear. Germline V gene lookup returns CDR1 SNHLY and CDR2 FYNNEI. V shed 11 bases and J shed 4 bases, with 17 bases lying between them. This CDR3 has 13 residues. The CDR3 DNA reads as TGTGCCTCAAATGACATTTCGACCTATGGCTACACCTTC. Amino acid sequence: CASNDISTYGYTF.

This clone has a handful of counts. This rearrangement joins TRBV11-2 to TRBJ2-2; no clear D. The V and J ends lost 6 bases and 6 bases respectively, with 5 bases between them. The CDR3 extends over 11 amino acids. The germline V gene encodes CDR1 SGHAT and CDR2 FQNNGV. The CDR3, as DNA: TGTGCCAGCAGGGGCGCCGGGGAGCTGTTTTTT. Protein sequence: CASRGAGELFF.

The chain employs TRBV4-3 and TRBJ2-1; D might be TRBD1 (6 bases). Trimming removed 2 bases from V and 8 bases from J, with 10 bases in between. The CDR3 runs 13 residues. CDR1 is LGHNA, CDR2 YSLEER, per germline. The CDR3: CASSQFAGDEQFF. The CDR3 DNA reads TGCGCCAGCAGCCAATTCGCAGGGGATGAGCAGTTCTTC.

CDR3 in DNA: TGTGCCAGCTCACCTCTAGGGGGCGTAGGAGGCTACGAGCAGTACTTC. Amino acids: CASSPLGGVGGYEQYF. The chain has TRBV18 and TRBJ2-7, with TRBD1 matching 7 bases. Germline CDR1 is KGHSH and CDR2 is LQKENI. The J segment lost 3 bases and the V segment lost 3 bases, leaving 11 bases of the junction unmatched. The length of the CDR3 is 16 residues.

The chain combines TRBV6-1 with TRBJ2-7; 10 bases match TRBD1. V was clipped by 0 bases and J by 5 bases; unmatched bases: 7. Germline lookup yields CDR1 MNHNS and CDR2 SASEGT. This CDR3 comprises 16 residues. In DNA, the CDR3 is TGTGCCAGCAGTGAAGCACCACCGACAGGGGGCAACGAGCAGTACTTC. This sequence encodes CASSEAPPTGGNEQYF.

The rearrangement uses TRBV7-2 and TRBJ2-3, with D tentatively TRBD1 or TRBD2 (5 bases each). This CDR3 region has 15 residues. Germline assignment: CDR1 SGHTA and CDR2 FQGNSA. The V gene lost 5 bases and the J gene lost 2 bases, with 14 bases spanning the gap. The CDR3, as DNA: TGTGCCAGCAGCCGCACGATCGGGACCACAGATACGCAGTATTTT. Protein sequence: CASSRTIGTTDTQYF.

The V call is TRBV7-2, the J call TRBJ1-5; no clear D. CDR1 and CDR2 from the germline V gene are SGHTA and FQGNSA. CDR3 length: 12 residues. Trimming left V 5 bases short and J 4 bases short, with 6 bases between. CDR3 coding DNA: TGTGCCAGCAGCAAGTGGAATCAGCCCCAGCATTTT. Protein sequence: CASSKWNQPQHF.